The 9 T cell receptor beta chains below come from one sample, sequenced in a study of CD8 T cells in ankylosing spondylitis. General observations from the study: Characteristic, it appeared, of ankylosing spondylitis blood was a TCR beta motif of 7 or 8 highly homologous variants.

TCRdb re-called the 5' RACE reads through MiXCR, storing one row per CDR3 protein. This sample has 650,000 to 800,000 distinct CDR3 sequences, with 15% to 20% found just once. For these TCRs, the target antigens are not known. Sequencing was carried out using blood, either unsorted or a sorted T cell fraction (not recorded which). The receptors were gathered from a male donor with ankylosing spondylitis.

For the CDR3, the DNA is TGCAGTGCTAGAGAGTGGGGTAGCGGGGCGACCCAGTACTTC. This translates into CSAREWGSGATQYF. The chain recombines TRBV20-1 with TRBJ2-5, with 8 positions matching TRBD2. CDR1 DFQATT and CDR2 SNEGSKA come from the germline V gene (reference sequence). The CDR3 extends over 14 amino acids. The V gene end was trimmed by 0 bases and the J gene end by 7 bases; junction bases not matched to a gene: 7.

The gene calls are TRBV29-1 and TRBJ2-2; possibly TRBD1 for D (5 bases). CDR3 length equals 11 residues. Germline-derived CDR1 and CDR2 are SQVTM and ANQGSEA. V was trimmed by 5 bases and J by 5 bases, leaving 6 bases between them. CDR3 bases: TGCAGCGTTCGGACAACCGGGGAGCTGTTTTTT. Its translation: CSVRTTGELFF.

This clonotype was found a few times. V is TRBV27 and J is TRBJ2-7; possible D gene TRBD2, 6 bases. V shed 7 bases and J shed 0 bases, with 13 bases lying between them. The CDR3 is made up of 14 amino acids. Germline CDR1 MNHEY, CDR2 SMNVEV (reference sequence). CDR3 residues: CASTSSGSSYEQYF. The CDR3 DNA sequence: TGTGCCAGCACCTCCTCCGGGAGCTCCTACGAGCAGTACTTC.

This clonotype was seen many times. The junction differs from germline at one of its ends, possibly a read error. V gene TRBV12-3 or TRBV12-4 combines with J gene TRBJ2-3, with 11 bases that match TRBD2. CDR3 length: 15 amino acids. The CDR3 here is CASSLAGGTSGTQYF. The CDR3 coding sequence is TGTGCCAGCAGCTTAGCGGGGGGGACGTCTGGGACGCAGTATTTT.

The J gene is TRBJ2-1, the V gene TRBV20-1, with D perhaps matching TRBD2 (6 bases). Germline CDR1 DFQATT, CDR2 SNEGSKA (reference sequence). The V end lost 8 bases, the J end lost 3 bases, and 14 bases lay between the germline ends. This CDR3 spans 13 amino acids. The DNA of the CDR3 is TGCAGTATAGCGGACGATCGCTACAATGAGCAGTTCTTC. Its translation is CSIADDRYNEQFF.

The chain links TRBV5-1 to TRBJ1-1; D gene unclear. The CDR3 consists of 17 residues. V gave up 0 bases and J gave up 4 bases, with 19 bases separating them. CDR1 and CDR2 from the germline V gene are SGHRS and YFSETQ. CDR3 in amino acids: CASSLGSATALGTEAFF. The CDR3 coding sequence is TGCGCCAGCAGCTTGGGATCAGCCACAGCGCTGGGCACTGAAGCTTTCTTT.

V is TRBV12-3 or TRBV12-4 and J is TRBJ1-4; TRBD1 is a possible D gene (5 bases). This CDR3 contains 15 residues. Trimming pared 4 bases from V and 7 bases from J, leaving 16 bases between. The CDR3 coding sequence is TGTGCCAGCAGTTCGGCCCCGGGGCGAGGTGAAAAACTGTTTTTT. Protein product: CASSSAPGRGEKLFF.

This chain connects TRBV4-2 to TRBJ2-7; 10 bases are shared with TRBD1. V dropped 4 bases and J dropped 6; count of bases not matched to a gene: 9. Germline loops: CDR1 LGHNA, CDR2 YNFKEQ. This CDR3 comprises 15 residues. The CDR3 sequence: CASSRPGTGALEQYF. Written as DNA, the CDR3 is TGTGCCAGCAGCCGACCCGGGACAGGGGCACTCGAGCAGTACTTC.

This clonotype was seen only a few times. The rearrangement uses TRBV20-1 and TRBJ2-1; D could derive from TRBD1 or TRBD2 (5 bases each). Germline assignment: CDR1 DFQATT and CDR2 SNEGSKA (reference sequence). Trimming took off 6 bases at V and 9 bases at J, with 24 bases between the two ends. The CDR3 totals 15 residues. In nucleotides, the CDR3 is TGCAGTGCCCCACCTGCAGACAGTGTGAGGGGTGAGCAGTTCTTC. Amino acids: CSAPPADSVRGEQFF.